Listed below are T cell receptor beta chains from one sample, sequenced in a study of preoperative IRX-2 immunotherapy in early breast cancer. Clones were read by immunoSEQ multiplex PCR, and TCRdb kept only the in-frame ones, dropping some. Altogether 32,000 or so clones are present, around four fifths being singletons, with the ten largest covering 2.5%. The sequencing used lymph node tissue, collected from a patient treated with IRX-2 immunotherapy. Source of these receptors: a human donor with breast cancer. Both conserved end residues are part of each CDR3. The order of the fields is D gene, clone size, V gene, J gene, CDR3 DNA, CDR3 protein. D genes are given only for firm matches. Some rows have no size entry. The others give once, few or many, or a class for an expanded clone.

>TRBD1|NA|TRBV18|TRBJ1-1
TGTGCCAGCTCAACCCAGACAGGGGGCCTGAACACTGAAGCTTTCTTT
CASSTQTGGLNTEAFF
>NA|NA|TRBV6-8|TRBJ2-2
TGTGCCAGCAGTTATTACCCGAACACCGGGGAGCTGTTTTTT
CASSYYPNTGELFF
>TRBD1|NA|TRBV19|TRBJ1-2
TGTGCCAGTAGTGCCGGGACAGCGGTCTATGGCTACACCTTC
CASSAGTAVYGYTF
>NA|once|TRBV15|TRBJ2-5
TGTGCCACCAGCAGACCAAACAGGGTTCAAGAGACCCAGTACTTC
CATSRPNRVQETQYF
>TRBD2|NA|TRBV29-1|TRBJ2-1
TGCAGCGTTGAAGGGACTAGCGGTAATGAGCAGTTCTTC
CSVEGTSGNEQFF
>NA|NA|TRBV19|TRBJ1-6
TGTGCAGGCGGCGGGGTAGGGTCACCCCTCCACTTT
CAGGGVGSPLHF
>NA|NA|TRBV19|TRBJ1-5
TGTGCCAGTAGTATTGGCCAGGACCGAGATCAGCCCCAGCATTTT
CASSIGQDRDQPQHF
>TRBD2|NA|TRBV14|TRBJ2-7
TGTGCCAGCAGCCAGGGACTAAACTACGAGCAGTACTTC
CASSQGLNYEQYF
>NA|few|TRBV14|TRBJ1-6
TGTGCCAGCAGCCCTAGGAGAGATTCACCCCTCCACTTT
CASSPRRDSPLHF
>TRBD1|NA|TRBV19|TRBJ2-7
TGTGCCAGTAGTAGGGACAGGGAAGGGGAGCAGTACTTC
CASSRDREGEQYF
>TRBD1|NA|TRBV11-3|TRBJ2-3
TGTGCCAGCAGCTTGACAGGGGGCAGTACAGATACGCAGTATTTT
CASSLTGGSTDTQYF
>NA|NA|TRBV25-1|TRBJ2-6
TGTGCCAGCAATGCTGGGGCCAACGTCCTGACTTTC
CASNAGANVLTF
>NA|NA|TRBV18|TRBJ2-2
TGTGCCAGCTCACCACCGTCAAGGGGTCCCGGGGAGCTGTTTTTT
CASSPPSRGPGELFF
>TRBD1|NA|TRBV18|TRBJ2-2
TGTGCCAGCTCACCGGGACAGGGGGCGTTCGGGGAGCTGTTTTTT
CASSPGQGAFGELFF
>TRBD1|NA|TRBV28|TRBJ1-1
TGTGCCAGCAGTCTATTAGGGGGCTCGGGCACTGAAGCTTTCTTT
CASSLLGGSGTEAFF
>TRBD1|NA|TRBV6-8|TRBJ1-2
TGTGCCAGCAGTTACAATAGGTGGGACAGGGGTTATGGCTACACCTTC
CASSYNRWDRGYGYTF
>NA|NA|TRBV1|TRBJ2-1
TGCGCCAGCAGCCAAGATCGGCTAGCCGGAGGCAATGAGCAGTTCTTC
CASSQDRLAGGNEQFF
>NA|NA|TRBV18|TRBJ1-1
TGTGCCAGCTCATGGGGGCTGAACACTGAAGCTTTCTTT
CASSWGLNTEAFF
>TRBD2|NA|TRBV5-1|TRBJ2-3
TGCGCCAGCAGGTCTAGCGGGAGGGTCGGCACAGATACGCAGTATTTT
CASRSSGRVGTDTQYF
>TRBD1|NA|TRBV28|TRBJ1-2
TGTGCCAGCAGTCTTTACAGGGGGGATGGCTACACCTTC
CASSLYRGDGYTF
>NA|NA|TRBV18|TRBJ2-2
TGTGCCAGCTCACCACCCCCCACCGGGGAGCTGTTTTTT
CASSPPPTGELFF
>TRBD1|NA|TRBV15|TRBJ1-2
TGTGCCACCAGCAGAGGGGGGACAGGGTCCTATGGCTACACCTTC
CATSRGGTGSYGYTF
>NA|NA|TRBV10-1|TRBJ1-5
TGCGCCAGCCTTTCCCGGGGTCTAGGCAATCAGCCCCAGCATTTT
CASLSRGLGNQPQHF
>TRBD1|NA|TRBV7-2|TRBJ1-1
TGTGCCAGCAGTCCCCAGGGGGTCACTGAAGCTTTCTTT
CASSPQGVTEAFF
>TRBD1|NA|TRBV5-1|TRBJ1-3
TGCGCCAGCAGCTTGACAGGGGCAGCGTCTGGAAACACCATATATTTT
CASSLTGAASGNTIYF
>NA|NA|TRBV1|TRBJ2-7
TGCGCCAGCAGCCTCGTGCTAGGGGGTGGGAGCCACGAGCAGTACTTC
CASSLVLGGGSHEQYF
>NA|NA|TRBV15|TRBJ2-7
TGTGCCACCAGCAGAGACTCTGGCGTCTACGAGCAGTACTTC
CATSRDSGVYEQYF
>NA|NA|TRBV19|TRBJ2-7
TGTGCCACCCAGACAGACTCCTACGAGCAGTACTTC
CATQTDSYEQYF
>TRBD1|once|TRBV28|TRBJ1-2
TGTGCCAGCAGTTTACCCCAACCGGGACAGGGTTTTGGTGGCTACACCTTC
CASSLPQPGQGFGGYTF
>NA|NA|TRBV19|TRBJ2-1
TGTGCCAGTAACCCCTCTCGGGGGGAGCAGTTCTTC
CASNPSRGEQFF
>TRBD1|NA|TRBV28|TRBJ1-4
TGTGCCAGCAGCTCAGGACAGGGTTGGGAAAAACTGTTTTTT
CASSSGQGWEKLFF
>NA|NA|TRBV7-7|TRBJ2-2
TGTGCCAGCATCCTATCGACGAACACCGGGGAGCTGTTTTTT
CASILSTNTGELFF
>NA|NA|TRBV19|TRBJ1-5
TGTGCCAGTAGTAAGCAAGGGAATCAGCCCCAGCATTTT
CASSKQGNQPQHF
>TRBD1|NA|TRBV19|TRBJ1-5
TGTGCCACCACAACAGGGGGCAATCAGCCCCAGCATTTT
CATTTGGNQPQHF
>TRBD1|NA|TRBV11-3|TRBJ2-7
TGTGCCAGCAGCTCTCAGGGGACAGGGATGGACGAGCAGTACTTC
CASSSQGTGMDEQYF
>NA|once|TRBV6-8|TRBJ1-5
TGTGCCAGCAGTTACGGGGGGAAGCAGCCCCAGCATTTT
CASSYGGKQPQHF
>NA|NA|TRBV6-7|TRBJ2-5
TGTGCCAGCAGTTACGGGCAGGGTGTGTACTTC
CASSYGQGVYF
>TRBD1|NA|TRBV19|TRBJ2-1
TGTGCCAGTAGTCGGGACAGGGACTACAATGAGCAGTTCTTC
CASSRDRDYNEQFF
>TRBD2|NA|TRBV28|TRBJ2-5
TGTGCCGTGCAAGCGGGGGGAAAAGAGACCCAGTACTTC
CAVQAGGKETQYF
>TRBD1|few|TRBV19|TRBJ2-7
TGTGCCAGTAGTATTGGGACAGAAAGCTACTACGAGCAGTACTTC
CASSIGTESYYEQYF
>NA|NA|TRBV4-1|TRBJ1-1
TGCGCCAGCAGCCAAGATCTACAGCTTGAAGCTTTCTTT
CASSQDLQLEAFF
>TRBD1|NA|TRBV28|TRBJ1-2
TGTGCCAGCTCGACAGGGCGTAACTATGGCTACACCTTC
CASSTGRNYGYTF